Described below is a single T cell receptor beta chain sequence and its context. Authors' analysis steps: Estimated nucleated cell counts came from reference gene primer amplification. Libraries were prepared by immunoSEQ multiplex PCR; TCRdb keeps only in-frame clonotypes and omits some of them. For V, J and clone size, that table is used; D and trimming come from the DNA. The data show some 240,000 clones, 65% to 90% seen once. This entry comes from a study of blood T cell repertoires in COVID-19. Seattle participants joined during active infection and were tracked over time. Sequencing used peripheral blood. The receptor was derived from an older woman with COVID-19, enrolled during active disease.

CDR3 nucleotides: TGTGCCAGTAGTCTGGCTAGCGGGAGGATTGAGACCCAGTACTTC. Translating it yields CASSLASGRIETQYF. The chain employs TRBV19 and TRBJ2-5; 11 bases line up with TRBD2. Trimming removed 5 bases from V and 5 bases from J; junction bases left unmatched: 7. The CDR3 totals 15 residues. The germline CDR1 and CDR2 sequences are LNHDA and SQIVND (reference sequence).